This T cell receptor beta chain was found in a study of tissue T cells after allogeneic stem cell transplantation. Study-wide findings and caveats: In patients and mice, blood and spleen missed much of tissue repertoire. The study did not identify alloreactive or antigen-specific tissue TCRs, and some clones might be persisting host cells. Few T cell clones were shared across patients, but motif clusters showed tissue-specific shared signatures.

On this clone: Its antigen is as yet unknown. All gene names here are mouse names. The read is 1 residue too short to cover the CDR3 end, so that end is filled in from the germline J gene.

The V end was cut by 4 bases, the J end by 0 bases, with 4 bases between. Germline CDR1 reads GKSSPN; CDR2 reads SITVG. The CDR3 covers 12 residues. Produced via immunoSEQ multiplex PCR; TCRdb's table is partial and in-frame only. This table has tens of thousands of clones, less than 75% appearing once. The material sequenced was sorted cells pooled from one or two spleens. The sequence came from a pool of C57BL/6 mice in good health. This sequence joins TRBV31 and TRBJ1-3, with D hard to call. CDR3 loop: CAWTISGNTLYF. CDR3 bases read: TGTGCCTGGACAATTTCTGGAAATACGCTCTAT.